The 24 T cell receptor beta chains below were found in one sample sequenced in a study of blood T cell repertoires in COVID-19. Clones were read by immunoSEQ multiplex PCR, and TCRdb kept only the in-frame ones, dropping some. The profile shows 200,000 to 250,000 clones, roughly 87% of them singletons. Sequencing input: peripheral blood. The receptors stem from a woman between 18 and 30 years old who had recovered from COVID-19.

The genes are TRBV10-3 and TRBJ2-2, with 9 bases identical to TRBD1. The CDR3 has 17 amino acids. Trimming removed 6 bases from V and 4 bases from J; junction bases left unmatched: 12. The germline V gene encodes CDR1 ENHRY and CDR2 SYGVKD. CDR3 in amino acids: CAISRDREVASTGELFF. The DNA for the CDR3 is TGTGCCATCAGCCGGGACAGGGAGGTTGCTAGCACCGGGGAGCTGTTTTTT.

The V call is TRBV9, the J call TRBJ2-3; perhaps TRBD1 as D (6 bases). The germline V gene has CDR1 SGDLS and CDR2 YYNGEE. CDR3 length: 14 amino acids. Trimming removed 4 bases at V and 4 bases at J, with 13 bases between. The CDR3 nucleotides are TGTGCCAGCAGCCCCGGCAGGGGATCAGATACGCAGTATTTT. Translated: CASSPGRGSDTQYF.

This clone occurred a few times. CDR3 DNA: TGTGCCAGTGGCCAGGGTTATGGCTACACCTTC. Its translation: CASGQGYGYTF. The J gene is TRBJ1-2, the V gene TRBV19; D may be TRBD1 (5 bases). V lost 8 bases and J lost 5, with 9 bases in between. The CDR3 loop spans 11 amino acids. Germline V gives CDR1 LNHDA, CDR2 SQIVND (reference sequence).

CDR3 residues: CATSEQGAPTYEQYF. The CDR3 nucleotides read TGTGCCACCAGTGAGCAGGGGGCGCCTACCTACGAGCAGTACTTC. J is TRBJ2-7 and V is TRBV24-1, with 8 bases aligning to TRBD1. The CDR3 runs 15 residues. In germline, CDR1 is KGHDR, CDR2 SFDVKD. V lost 4 bases to trimming and J lost 2 bases; unmatched junction nucleotides: 6.

In its sample, this clone was seen once. The V gene is TRBV19, the J gene TRBJ1-1, with unresolved D. The CDR3 loop spans 11 amino acids. V gave up 3 bases and J gave up 8 bases, with 7 bases separating them. Germline CDR1 reads LNHDA; CDR2 reads SQIVND (reference sequence). CDR3 in DNA: TGTGCCAGTAGTATTGGAGGGGAAGCTTTCTTT. The encoded protein is CASSIGGEAFF.

V and J are TRBV6-1 and TRBJ1-2, with a weak D call TRBD1 (6 bases). The germline V and J ends were trimmed by 0 bases and 9 bases, with 23 bases remaining between them. Germline loops: CDR1 MNHNS, CDR2 SASEGT. CDR3 length: 17 amino acids. CDR3 DNA: TGTGCCAGCAGTGAAGCCACAGGGCGGATACCACGGTGGAGCTACACCTTC. Protein sequence: CASSEATGRIPRWSYTF.

The chain couples TRBV2 to TRBJ1-1; D is unresolved. CDR1 and CDR2 (germline): SNHLY, FYNNEI. Trimming shortened V by 10 bases and J by 0 bases, and 12 bases separated the two germline ends. This CDR3 is 13 amino acids long. The CDR3 nucleotides read TGTGCCACCTCAGGCAGTATGAACACTGAAGCTTTCTTT. It yields the protein CATSGSMNTEAFF.

This chain links TRBV4-2 with TRBJ2-1; a weak D match, TRBD2 (6 bases). The length of the CDR3 is 15 residues. CDR1 and CDR2 (germline): LGHNA, YNFKEQ. Trimming removed 6 bases at V and 5 bases at J, with 17 bases between. As DNA, the CDR3 is TGTGCCAGCAGGCTCGATCGGGACTCGCACAATGAGCAGTTCTTC. Translation gives CASRLDRDSHNEQFF.

This clone has a single count. This rearrangement joins TRBV7-9 to TRBJ1-1; possibly TRBD1 for D (6 bases). Germline CDR1 reads SEHNR; CDR2 reads FQNEAQ (reference sequence). V was shortened by 5 bases and J by 8 bases, with 9 bases between the two germline ends. The CDR3 consists of 11 residues. In nucleotides, the CDR3 is TGTGCCAGCAGCGTTACAGGGGAAGCTTTCTTT. The encoded protein is CASSVTGEAFF.

This rearrangement joins TRBV30 to TRBJ1-2; D is ambiguous. Germline V CDR1 and CDR2: GTSNPN, SVGIG (reference sequence). CDR3 length: 11 residues. V was trimmed by 2 bases and J by 7 bases, leaving 8 bases between them. The chain's CDR3 is CAWSTNSGYTF. The CDR3 region has the DNA TGTGCCTGGAGTACCAATAGTGGCTACACCTTC.

The chain is built from TRBV7-9 and TRBJ2-3; 11 bases fit TRBD2. The J segment lost 0 bases and the V segment lost 5 bases, leaving 1 base of the junction unmatched. The germline CDR1 and CDR2 sequences are SEHNR and FQNEAQ (reference sequence). This CDR3 region has 15 residues. Here the CDR3 DNA reads TGTGCCAGCAGCCGACTAGCGGGAAGCACAGATACGCAGTATTTT. The encoded protein is CASSRLAGSTDTQYF.

This rearrangement joins TRBV7-2 to TRBJ1-6; tentative D call: TRBD1 (5 bases). Germline lookup yields CDR1 SGHTA and CDR2 FQGNSA. V dropped 2 bases and J dropped 2 bases, with 10 bases sitting between them. The length of the CDR3 is 16 residues. The CDR3 DNA follows: TGTGCCAGCAGCTTAAATACAGGCACCTATAATTCACCCCTCCACTTT. This codes for CASSLNTGTYNSPLHF.

V is TRBV7-9 and J is TRBJ1-4; 9 bases map to TRBD1. Germline CDR1 reads SEHNR; CDR2 reads FQNEAQ (reference sequence). CDR3 length equals 15 residues. The V and J ends lost 5 bases and 4 bases, in that order; junction bases with no gene match: 5. Here the CDR3 reads CASSERQGVNEKLFF. The DNA of the CDR3 is TGTGCCAGCAGCGAAAGACAGGGGGTTAATGAAAAACTGTTTTTT.

V usage is TRBV6-4 and J usage is TRBJ2-7; 10 nucleotides line up with TRBD2. The CDR3 is made up of 14 amino acids. The J segment lost 4 bases and the V segment lost 6 bases, leaving 6 bases of the junction unmatched. Germline CDR1 and CDR2: MRHNA and SNTAGT. CDR3 region: CASRPASGSYEQYF. The CDR3 nucleotides are TGTGCCAGCAGGCCTGCTAGCGGGAGTTACGAGCAGTACTTC.

This chain connects TRBV14 to TRBJ2-1; 10 bases line up with TRBD2. V lost 6 bases, J lost 4 bases, and 12 bases stayed unmatched. The CDR3 consists of 17 residues. The germline V gene has CDR1 SGHDN and CDR2 FVKESK. The CDR3 DNA reads as TGTGCCAGCAGGCGAGCTCTAGCGGGAGAAGCGTACAATGAGCAGTTCTTC. It specifies CASRRALAGEAYNEQFF.

This clone came up a few times. The chain is built from TRBV7-3 and TRBJ1-1, with 7 positions matching TRBD1. The CDR3 consists of 13 residues. In germline, CDR1 is SGHTA, CDR2 FQGTGA. DNA of the CDR3: TGTGCGAGCCTTAGTGACAGGGACACTGAAGCTTTCTTT. Encoded protein: CASLSDRDTEAFF.

The sample holds a few counts of this clone. This chain links TRBV6-5 with TRBJ2-1, with 7 bases fitting TRBD2. The V gene's germline CDR1 is MNHEY and CDR2 SVGAGI. The V gene end was trimmed by 7 bases and the J gene end by 6 bases; junction bases not matched to a gene: 12. There are 15 residues in the CDR3. The CDR3 reads CASKPGEGGSNEQFF. CDR3 nucleotide sequence: TGTGCCAGCAAACCCGGGGAGGGCGGTAGCAATGAGCAGTTCTTC.

This clone occurred once. This chain links TRBV25-1 with TRBJ2-7; TRBD1 aligns across 8 bases. V shed 4 bases and J 6 bases; nucleotides not matched to a gene: 5. The CDR3 totals 13 residues. CDR1 MGHDK and CDR2 SYGVNS come from the germline V gene. The DNA for the CDR3 is TGTGCCAGCAGTGCCAGGACAGGGCGCGAGCAGTACTTC. It translates to CASSARTGREQYF.

There are a few counts of this clone. V gene TRBV15 combines with J gene TRBJ1-2, with TRBD1 matching over 9 bases. Germline CDR1 LNHNV, CDR2 YYDKDF (reference sequence). V trimming: 6 bases; J trimming: 5 bases; junction bases outside the gene matches: 4. CDR3 length equals 13 residues. CDR3 sequence reads: CATRPGQGYGYTF. CDR3 bases: TGTGCCACCAGGCCGGGACAGGGATATGGCTACACCTTC.

The chain joins TRBV5-5 to TRBJ2-5; TRBD2 agrees at 7 bases. Germline V gene sequence: CDR1 SGHKS, CDR2 YYEKEE (reference sequence). The J segment lost 5 bases and the V segment lost 0 bases, leaving 7 bases of the junction unmatched. This CDR3 contains 15 residues. The CDR3 spells CASSLEGGEAETQYF. In nucleotides, the CDR3 is TGTGCCAGCAGCTTGGAGGGAGGGGAGGCGGAGACCCAGTACTTC.

This chain joins TRBV6-5 and TRBJ2-7; D perhaps matches TRBD1 (5 bases). The CDR3 sequence is 14 residues long. V lost 7 bases and J 3 bases, leaving 16 bases between the germline ends. CDR1 MNHEY and CDR2 SVGAGI come from the germline V gene. CDR3 residues: CASKGQSRVYEQYF. DNA of the CDR3: TGTGCCAGCAAGGGGCAGAGCAGGGTCTACGAGCAGTACTTC.

The CDR3 nucleotides read TGTGCCAGCACCCTACAGGGCCTACCCCACAATGAGCAGTTCTTC. It is translated as CASTLQGLPHNEQFF. This chain joins TRBV7-2 and TRBJ2-1; a weak D match, TRBD1 (6 bases). Trimming removed 7 bases from V and 5 bases from J, with 18 bases in between. The germline V gene encodes CDR1 SGHTA and CDR2 FQGNSA. This CDR3 has 15 amino acids.

This clone was counted once. V and J are TRBV5-1 and TRBJ1-2, with D maybe TRBD1 (5 bases). This CDR3 region has 16 residues. V shed 2 bases and J shed 4 bases, with 18 bases lying between them. In germline, CDR1 is SGHRS, CDR2 YFSETQ. CDR3 in DNA: TGCGCCAGCAGCTTTTCCCAGGGCGGTATAGGCTATGGCTACACCTTC. It translates to CASSFSQGGIGYGYTF.

This clone was counted many times. The rearrangement joins TRBV29-1 to TRBJ1-3; 10 bases map to TRBD1. Germline V lookup: CDR1 SQVTM, CDR2 ANQGSEA. This CDR3 region has 16 residues. With V trimmed by 7 bases and J by 0 bases, 9 bases remained unmatched. The DNA for the CDR3 is TGCAGCGCGACAGGGGGCGCGGGTTTCTCTGGAAACACCATATATTTT. As protein: CSATGGAGFSGNTIYF.